This T cell receptor (beta chain) was captured in a study of CD8 T cells in Susac syndrome. Reverse transcription of about 0.45 to 1 ug RNA used random hexamers. The authors amplified TCR beta CDR3 across 54 Vbeta and 13 Jbeta using immunoSEQ multiplex PCR. Each CDR3 protein is one row after TCRdb ran MiXCR on the immunoSEQ multiplex PCR reads. The table shows 50,000 or so distinct CDR3 sequences, with 92% occurring only once. Sequencing of TCR beta was undertaken in CD8+ and CD4+ T cells derived from blood. Negative isolation yielded CD4+ and CD8+ T cells, and FACS enriched TEMRA cells. The CDR3 runs to 16 residues. Trimming took 4 bases from V and 3 from J; bases not matched to a gene: 9. Looked up from germline, CDR1 is SGDLS and CDR2 is YYNGEE.

The chain links TRBV9 to TRBJ2-2; 7 bases line up with TRBD1. The specimen sequenced was CD8+ T cells from PBMCs. The receptor comes from a human donor in good health. CDR3 region: CASSNNPGGDTGELFF. CDR3 nucleotides: TGTGCCAGCAGCAACAACCCAGGGGGAGACACCGGGGAGCTGTTTTTT. Full variable domain (rest looked up from reference TRBV9 and TRBJ2-2): DSGVTQTPKHLITATGQRVTLRCSPRSGDLSVYWYQQSLDQGLQFLIQYYNGEERAKGNILERFSAQQFPDLHSELNLSSLELGDSALYFCASSNNPGGDTGELFFGEGSRLTVL.